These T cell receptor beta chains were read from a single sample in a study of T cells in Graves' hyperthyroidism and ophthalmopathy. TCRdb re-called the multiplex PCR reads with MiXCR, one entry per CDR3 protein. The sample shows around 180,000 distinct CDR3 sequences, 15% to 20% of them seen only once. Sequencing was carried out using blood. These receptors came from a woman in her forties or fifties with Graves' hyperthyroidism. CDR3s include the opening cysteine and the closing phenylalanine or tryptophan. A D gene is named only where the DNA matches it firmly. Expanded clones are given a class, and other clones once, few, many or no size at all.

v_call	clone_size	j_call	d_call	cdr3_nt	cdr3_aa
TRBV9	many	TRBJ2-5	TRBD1	TGTGCCAGCAGCAAAGAGGACAGGGGCATCCAAGAGACCCAGTACTTC	CASSKEDRGIQETQYF
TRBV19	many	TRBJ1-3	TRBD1	TGTGCCAGTCGGGACAGACCTTCTGGAAACACCATATATTTT	CASRDRPSGNTIYF
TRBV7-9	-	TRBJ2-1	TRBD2	TGTGCCAGCAGCCTAGGAGCGGGAGGGCGTAATGAGCAGTTCTTC	CASSLGAGGRNEQFF
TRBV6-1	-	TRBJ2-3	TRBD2	TGTGCCAGCAGTGTCGATAGCGGGGGGGCAGATACGCAGTATTTT	CASSVDSGGADTQYF
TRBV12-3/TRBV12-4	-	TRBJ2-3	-	TGTGCCAGCAGTCATCGGGACGGGCCCTATACGCAGTATTTT	CASSHRDGPYTQYF
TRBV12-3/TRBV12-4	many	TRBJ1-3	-	TGTGCCAGCAGTCAACTCCATGGGACTTACGACGGTTACACCATATATTTT	CASSQLHGTYDGYTIYF
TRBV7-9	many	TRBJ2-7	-	TGTGCCAGCAGGGGCCAGGGAGGACACGAGCAGTACTTC	CASRGQGGHEQYF
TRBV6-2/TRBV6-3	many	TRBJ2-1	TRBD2	TGTGCCAGCAGTTACTCGAACGGGGGGGCTTACAATGAGCAGTTCTTC	CASSYSNGGAYNEQFF
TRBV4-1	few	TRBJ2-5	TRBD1	TGCGCCAGCAGCCAAGGATGGGACAGGGGGGAGACCCAGTACTTC	CASSQGWDRGETQYF
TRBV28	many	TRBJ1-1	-	TGTGCCAGCAGTATTGGGGGAGTAAAAGCTTTCTTT	CASSIGGVKAFF
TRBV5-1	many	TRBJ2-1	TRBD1	TGCGCCAGCAGCAAGGACAGGCCATACAATGAGCAGTTCTTC	CASSKDRPYNEQFF
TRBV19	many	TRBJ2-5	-	TGTGCCAGTAGTTCCACTCCGGGACCACAAGAGACCCAGTACTTC	CASSSTPGPQETQYF
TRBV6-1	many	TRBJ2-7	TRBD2	TGTGCCAGCAGTGAATCGGGACTAGCTTACGAGCAGTACTTC	CASSESGLAYEQYF
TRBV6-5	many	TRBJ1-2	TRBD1	TGTGCCAGCAGTTACCACCGGGACAGCAACAACTATGGCTACACCTTC	CASSYHRDSNNYGYTF
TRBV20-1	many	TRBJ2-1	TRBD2	TGCAGTGCTAGAGAAATTTCTAGCGGGGACTACAATGAGCAGTTCTTC	CSAREISSGDYNEQFF
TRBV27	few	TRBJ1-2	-	TGTGCCAGCAGTTTCCGACAGCGTAACTATGGCTACACCTTC	CASSFRQRNYGYTF
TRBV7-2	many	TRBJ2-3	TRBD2	TGTGCCAGCAGCTTAGATGCAGCGGGGGTTAGCACAGATACGCAGTATTTT	CASSLDAAGVSTDTQYF
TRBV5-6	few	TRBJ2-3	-	TGTGCCAGCAGCTTAATCGGGGGAAACACAGATACGCAGTATTTT	CASSLIGGNTDTQYF
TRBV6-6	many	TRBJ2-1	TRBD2	TGTGCCAGCAGTTACTCGGCTAGCGGGGGGTGGAATGAGCAGTTCTTC	CASSYSASGGWNEQFF
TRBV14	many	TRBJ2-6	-	TGTGCCAGCAGCCAGAGAGGGGGTCCCTCTGGGGCCAACGTCCTGACTTTC	CASSQRGGPSGANVLTF
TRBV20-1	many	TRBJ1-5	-	TGCAGTGCTAGAGATAATAGGGCAGGGGTTAATCAGCCCCAGCATTTT	CSARDNRAGVNQPQHF
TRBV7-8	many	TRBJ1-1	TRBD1	TGTGCCAGCAGCCCAACTGGGGACAGGGCTGCTGAAGCTTTCTTT	CASSPTGDRAAEAFF
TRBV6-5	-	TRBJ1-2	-	TGTGCCAGCAGACTCGACAGCACGGCGGGCTATGGCTACACCTTC	CASRLDSTAGYGYTF
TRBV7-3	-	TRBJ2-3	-	TGTGCCAGCAGCCCCGCAAGCCGGGTAACAGATACGCAGTATTTT	CASSPASRVTDTQYF
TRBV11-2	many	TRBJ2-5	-	TGTGCCAGCAGCTCCAATCCGCAAGCGGGTCAAGAGACCCAGTACTTC	CASSSNPQAGQETQYF
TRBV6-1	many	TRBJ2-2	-	TGTGCCAGCAGTGGAACAGGGGAGGTCGGGGAGCTGTTTTTT	CASSGTGEVGELFF
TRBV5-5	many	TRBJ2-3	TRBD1	TGTGCCAGCAGCTTGGGAGGGGGCGCAGATACGCAGTATTTT	CASSLGGGADTQYF
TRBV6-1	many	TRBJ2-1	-	TGTGCCAGCAGTCTCCACAACAATGAGCAGTTCTTC	CASSLHNNEQFF
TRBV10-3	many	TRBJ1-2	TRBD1	TGTGCCATCAAAAAACAGGGGATCAACTATGGCTACACCTTC	CAIKKQGINYGYTF
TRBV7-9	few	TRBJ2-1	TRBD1	TGTGCCAGCAGCTTAGACACAGGGGGCCACTACAATGAGCAGTTCTTC	CASSLDTGGHYNEQFF
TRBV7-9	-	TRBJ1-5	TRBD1	TGTGCCAGCGTCAGGACAGGGGGAAGCAATCAGCCCCAGCATTTT	CASVRTGGSNQPQHF
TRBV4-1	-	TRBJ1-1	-	TGCGCCAGCAGCCTTGGGTCGGGGCCTACTGAAGCTTTCTTT	CASSLGSGPTEAFF
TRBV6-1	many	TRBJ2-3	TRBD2	TGTGCCAGCAGTTCGACTAGCGGGGTGCAGTATTTT	CASSSTSGVQYF
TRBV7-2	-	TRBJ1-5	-	TGTGTCAGCAGCTTAAGAAATCAGCCCCAGCATTTT	CVSSLRNQPQHF
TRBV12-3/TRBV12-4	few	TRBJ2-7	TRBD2	TGTGCCAGCAGCTCTAGCGGGGCACTAAAGGGCGAGCAGTACTTC	CASSSSGALKGEQYF
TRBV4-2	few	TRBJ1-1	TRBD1	TGTGCCAGCAGCCAAGAACGAGGGGGCGCGGGAACTGAAGCTTTCTTT	CASSQERGGAGTEAFF
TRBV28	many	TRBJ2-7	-	TGTGCCAGCAGTTTCCCCCTTAAGAGACAGCTCTACGAGCAGTACTTC	CASSFPLKRQLYEQYF
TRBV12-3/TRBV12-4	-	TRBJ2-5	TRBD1	TGTGCCAGCAGGGGGACAGGGTCTGGGACCCAGTACTTC	CASRGTGSGTQYF
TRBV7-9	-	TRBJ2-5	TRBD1	TGTGCCAGCAGCGCACAGGGGGCGGCTCTCGACTTC	CASSAQGAALDF
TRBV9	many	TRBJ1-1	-	TGTGCCAGCAGCGTAGATGCAGGGGTGAACACTGAAGCTTTCTTT	CASSVDAGVNTEAFF
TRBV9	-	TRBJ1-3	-	TGTGCCAGCAGCGTAGCGATGGGCAGGGCTGGAAACACCACATATTTT	CASSVAMGRAGNTTYF
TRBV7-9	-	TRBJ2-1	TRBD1	TGTGCCAGCAGCTTTCAGACAGGGTCCGATGAGCAGTTCTTC	CASSFQTGSDEQFF
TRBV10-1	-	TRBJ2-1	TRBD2	TGCGCCAGCAGTGTATGTACTAGCGTGAAGGGATGGGAGCAGTTCTTC	CASSVCTSVKGWEQFF
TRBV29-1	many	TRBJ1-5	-	TGCAGCGCGACACAGGGAGGGTTTGGCAATCAGCCCCAGCATTTT	CSATQGGFGNQPQHF
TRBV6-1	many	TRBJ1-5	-	TGTGCCAGCAGGGGGGGAGGCAATCAGCCCCAGCATTTT	CASRGGGNQPQHF
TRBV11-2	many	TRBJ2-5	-	TGTGCCAGCAGCACATATCGGAACCAAGAGACCCAGTACTTC	CASSTYRNQETQYF